This is a list of T cell receptor beta chains from one sample in a study of primary melanoma T cells and metastatic recurrence. Using immunoSEQ multiplex PCR, the repertoire was profiled, and TCRdb retains in-frame clones only, with some absent. The sample has 45 to 55 clones. The sequenced sample consisted of melanoma tumor tissue. Receptor source: a human donor with melanoma. Each CDR3 is given with its conserved first and last residue. The order of the fields is J gene, clone size, V gene, D gene, CDR3 DNA, CDR3 protein. D genes are given only for firm matches. Only some rows state a clone size, as once, few, many or a class for expanded clones.

TRBJ1-6,.,TRBV1,.,TGCGCCAGCAGCCAAGATGGAAGGGGGACGGGGGCACCCCTCCACTTT,CASSQDGRGTGAPLHF
TRBJ1-4,.,TRBV11-3,.,TGTGCCAGCAGCTCTTTGATGGACGGGGGGGCAGCTAATGAAAAACTGTTTTTT,CASSSLMDGGAANEKLFF
TRBJ1-1,once,TRBV6-8,TRBD1,TGTGCCAGCAGAGGACAGGGTGATACTGAAGCTTTCTTT,CASRGQGDTEAFF
TRBJ2-1,few,TRBV11-3,TRBD1,TGTGCCAGCAGCTTGGTGGGTAGGGGGCCGTGGATGAATGAGCAGTTCTTC,CASSLVGRGPWMNEQFF
TRBJ2-3,.,TRBV11-3,.,TGTGCCAGCAGCCCCACACGAGGCGGGGGCACAGATACGCAGTATTTT,CASSPTRGGGTDTQYF
TRBJ1-2,.,TRBV10-2,TRBD1,TGCGCTAGCAGAGAGAGGACAGGCCGTTATGGCTACACCTTC,CASRERTGRYGYTF
TRBJ1-6,.,TRBV5-1,TRBD1,TGCGCCAGCAGCCGAGACAGGGAGGTGTATTCCTATAATTCACCCCTCCACTTT,CASSRDREVYSYNSPLHF
TRBJ2-4,.,TRBV6-8,.,TGTGCCAGTAGCCGCTTTGGGGTGCCCAAAAACATTCAGTATTTC,CASSRFGVPKNIQYF
TRBJ1-3,.,TRBV11-3,TRBD1,TGTGCCAGCAGCTTGGGACAGCCGACCTCTGGAAACACCATATATTTT,CASSLGQPTSGNTIYF
TRBJ2-3,.,TRBV6-8,TRBD2,TGTGCCATCGAAGCCGGGACTAGTGGGTCGACAGATACGCAGTATTTT,CAIEAGTSGSTDTQYF
TRBJ2-7,.,TRBV19,TRBD1,TGTGCCAGTAGTGTAACAGGGGGAACGTACGAGCAGTACTTC,CASSVTGGTYEQYF
TRBJ1-2,.,TRBV29-1,.,TGCAGCGTTGAATCAGAGGCCGAGGACAGCGTCTGGGACTATGGCTACACCTTC,CSVESEAEDSVWDYGYTF
TRBJ2-7,.,TRBV6-8,.,TGTGCCAGCCTACCCAGGCCCACCTACGAGCAGTACTTC,CASLPRPTYEQYF
TRBJ1-2,once,TRBV6-8,.,TGTGCCAGCAGGGAAACGGGGATTCACAGTGGCTACACCTTC,CASRETGIHSGYTF
TRBJ2-5,.,TRBV11-3,.,TGTGCCAGCAGCCAAGGATTGCCGAGGGGCGGAGAGACCCAGTACTTC,CASSQGLPRGGETQYF